This T cell receptor beta chain was found in a study of blood T cell repertoires in COVID-19. Study information: Samples of COVID-19 (acute and convalescent) were obtained from the United States, Italy and Spain. From T cells, B-cell-depleted T cells, or PBMCs came the material, which was cDNA or gDNA.

Between the trimmed V and J ends, which lost 3 bases and 5 bases, there was a span of 8 bases. Germline V CDR1 and CDR2: MNHNS, SASEGT. The CDR3 sequence is 13 residues long. Per the original methods: Reference gene primer amplification yielded estimated nucleated cell counts. Only in-frame clones appear in the TCRdb table, and some are missing; sequencing was by immunoSEQ multiplex PCR. V and J calls and clone size are those listed in that table; D and trimming were worked out from the DNA. The sample contains a few hundred thousand clones, about nine tenths of which appear only once. In its sample, this clone was seen once.

Material: peripheral blood. The chain joins TRBV6-1 to TRBJ1-5; D gene unclear. The source of this sequence is a woman aged 60-75 years with acute or convalescent COVID-19. The CDR3 DNA is TGTGCCAGCAGTGATTCAGGATATCAGCCCCAGCATTTT. Protein: CASSDSGYQPQHF.